These 29 T cell receptor beta chains came from one sample sequenced in a study of shared clonotypes between healthy human individuals. Assay used: immunoSEQ multiplex PCR; TCRdb lists only in-frame clones, some missing. The sample yields about 680,000 clones, less than 85% seen once. Sequences were obtained from memory CD4+ T cells sorted from blood. Subset described: CD45RA-negative fraction. The receptor set was obtained from a woman aged 25 to 39 in good health.

In its sample, this clone was seen a few times. V is TRBV2 and J is TRBJ1-5; 9 nucleotides agree with TRBD1. CDR3 length: 13 residues. CDR1 is SNHLY and CDR2 is FYNNEI in the germline V gene. The ends lost 4 bases at V and 7 bases at J; junction bases unmatched: 2. This chain's CDR3 is CASSGDREQPQHF. CDR3 DNA sequence: TGTGCCAGCAGTGGGGACAGGGAACAGCCCCAGCATTTT.

V is TRBV7-9 and J is TRBJ2-7, with D perhaps TRBD1 (5 bases). V was pared by 5 bases and J by 6 bases, with 23 bases between. The CDR3 consists of 16 residues. CDR1 and CDR2 (germline): SEHNR, FQNEAQ (reference sequence). CDR3 sequence reads: CASSPAVATARFEQYF. DNA of the CDR3: TGTGCCAGCAGCCCGGCCGTGGCGACAGCCCGCTTCGAGCAGTACTTC.

This chain uses TRBV19 with TRBJ2-7; D ambiguous. The V end was cut by 5 bases, the J end by 1 base, with 9 bases between. The length of the CDR3 is 13 residues. The germline V gene has CDR1 LNHDA and CDR2 SQIVND (reference sequence). The DNA of the CDR3 is TGTGCCAGTAGTTTACAGAGATCCTACGAGCAGTACTTC. It is translated as CASSLQRSYEQYF.

The chain joins TRBV14 to TRBJ2-5; D unresolved. This CDR3 is built from 14 residues. Per germline, CDR1 SGHDN and CDR2 FVKESK. V was shortened by 0 bases and J by 7 bases, with 12 bases between the two germline ends. As DNA, the CDR3 is TGTGCCAGCAGCCAAGATGGAATCGGGTGGACCCAGTACTTC. Protein product: CASSQDGIGWTQYF.

With respect to this clone: This CDR3 is also generated by other DNA sequences in the sample. This chain connects TRBV5-1 to TRBJ2-2; 11 positions match TRBD2. CDR1 SGHRS and CDR2 YFSETQ come from the germline V gene. V shed 5 bases, J shed 5 bases, and the junction held 5 bases outside the gene matches. The CDR3 spans 15 residues. Here the CDR3 DNA reads TGCGCCAGCAGTCCCGGGACTAGCGGTACCGGGGAGCTGTTTTTT. Translated, it gives CASSPGTSGTGELFF.

V and J are TRBV7-9 and TRBJ2-7; TRBD1 aligns across 9 bases. This CDR3 contains 16 residues. Germline V gene data show CDR1 as SEHNR and CDR2 as FQNEAQ (reference sequence). After removal of 4 bases from V and 3 bases from J, the junction contained 10 bases not matched to a gene. CDR3 nucleotides: TGTGCCAGCAGCTCTTTTTGGACAGGGGAGTACTACGAGCAGTACTTC. Residues: CASSSFWTGEYYEQYF.

There are a few counts of this clone. This could be a read error, since a much larger clone is one nucleotide away. This chain links TRBV5-1 with TRBJ1-1; no clear D. Per germline, CDR1 SGHRS and CDR2 YFSETQ. With 0 bases removed from V and 0 bases from J, the gap between germline ends came to 6 bases. The CDR3 is 14 amino acids. CDR3 in amino acids: CASSLDSLNTEAFF. For the CDR3, the DNA is TGCGCCAGCAGCTTGGACAGTCTGAACACTGAAGCTTTCTTT.

V and J are TRBV5-6 and TRBJ1-5; no clear D gene. CDR1 and CDR2 (germline): SGHDT, YYEEEE. V lost 4 bases and J lost 7, with 21 bases in between. This CDR3 contains 16 residues. CDR3 residues: CASSLNQARLAQPQHF. The CDR3 region has the DNA TGTGCCAGCAGCCTAAACCAGGCTCGGTTAGCGCAGCCCCAGCATTTT.

As for this clone: The sample holds other DNA sequences that translate to the same CDR3. The chain joins TRBV28 to TRBJ2-7; no reliable D call. Trimming cost V 5 bases and J 0 bases, with 11 bases left between them. CDR1 is MDHEN, CDR2 SYDVKM, per germline. This CDR3 has 14 amino acids. The chain's CDR3 is CASSAPGSSYEQYF. CDR3 in DNA: TGTGCCAGCAGTGCGCCGGGCAGCTCCTACGAGCAGTACTTC.

This clone came up a few times. The chain couples TRBV18 to TRBJ1-3; D is undetermined. V was clipped by 3 bases and J by 5 bases, with 11 bases between them. Germline V CDR1 and CDR2: KGHSH, LQKENI. The CDR3 covers 14 residues. The CDR3 sequence is CASSPEERRNTIYF. CDR3 sequence (DNA): TGTGCCAGCTCACCGGAGGAACGGAGAAACACCATATATTTT.

V gene TRBV11-2 combines with J gene TRBJ1-5, with D possibly being TRBD1 (6 bases). The V end lost 1 base, the J end lost 0 bases, and 10 bases lay between the germline ends. This CDR3 has 16 amino acids. Germline V lookup: CDR1 SGHAT, CDR2 FQNNGV. The CDR3 DNA reads TGTGCCAGCAGCTTAGTTGCAGGGGATAGCAATCAGCCCCAGCATTTT. Its translation is CASSLVAGDSNQPQHF.

This sequence joins TRBV5-1 and TRBJ1-4; tentative D call: TRBD1 (6 bases). CDR1 and CDR2 from the germline V gene are SGHRS and YFSETQ. CDR3 length equals 13 residues. V was cut by 4 bases and J by 6 bases, with 10 bases left in between. In nucleotides, the CDR3 is TGCGCCAGCAGCCTTCGGACAGATGAAAAACTGTTTTTT. This gives the protein CASSLRTDEKLFF.

V gene TRBV7-2 combines with J gene TRBJ2-5; perhaps TRBD2 as D (6 bases). This CDR3 is 18 amino acids long. In germline, CDR1 is SGHTA, CDR2 FQGNSA. V was trimmed by 4 bases and J by 7 bases, leaving 28 bases between them. The CDR3 DNA is TGTGCCAGCAGCTCCCGGCCCGACTTCCGACTAGTGGGGGGGACCCAGTACTTC. Its translation is CASSSRPDFRLVGGTQYF.

The rearrangement joins TRBV5-1 to TRBJ2-3; D may be TRBD2 (6 bases). CDR3 length: 15 amino acids. Trimming stripped 0 bases from V and 4 bases from J, with 12 bases between. Germline values: CDR1 SGHRS, CDR2 YFSETQ. DNA for the CDR3: TGCGCCAGCAGCTTGGGTCGGGGGAGCGCAGATACGCAGTATTTT. It codes for CASSLGRGSADTQYF.

V gene TRBV4-1 combines with J gene TRBJ2-1; D gene ambiguous. V was clipped by 2 bases and J by 8 bases, with 7 bases between them. The length of the CDR3 is 12 residues. Germline V CDR1 and CDR2: MGHRA, YSYEKL. CDR3 amino acids: CASSQPRDEQFF. The CDR3 DNA follows: TGCGCCAGCAGCCAACCCCGGGATGAGCAGTTCTTC.

The chain recombines TRBV5-6 with TRBJ1-4; possibly TRBD1 for D (6 bases). The V gene's germline CDR1 is SGHDT and CDR2 YYEEEE. Trimming left V 1 base short and J 2 bases short, with 18 bases between. The CDR3 loop spans 18 amino acids. CDR3 sequence: CASSLIGRPRGTNEKLFF. CDR3 DNA sequence: TGTGCCAGCAGCTTGATCGGACGACCAAGGGGGACTAATGAAAAACTGTTTTTT.

The genes are TRBV27 and TRBJ2-2; no clear D. The V end lost 6 bases, the J end lost 1 base, and 9 bases lay between the germline ends. Germline V gene data show CDR1 as MNHEY and CDR2 as SMNVEV (reference sequence). CDR3 length: 14 residues. In nucleotides, the CDR3 is TGTGCCAGCAGCTCTCGGTGGAACACCGGGGAGCTGTTTTTT. Protein: CASSSRWNTGELFF.

For this clone: Other DNA variants within this sample encode the same CDR3. V gene TRBV5-1 combines with J gene TRBJ2-1; D gene unclear. The CDR3 is 15 residues long. The V gene's germline CDR1 is SGHRS and CDR2 YFSETQ. Trimming removed 0 bases from V and 0 bases from J, with 7 bases in between. CDR3 in amino acids: CASSLDRSSYNEQFF. CDR3 DNA: TGCGCCAGCAGCTTGGACAGATCCTCCTACAATGAGCAGTTCTTC. Supplemented by reference TRBV5-1 and TRBJ2-1, the full variable domain reads KAGVTQTPRYLIKTRGQQVTLSCSPISGHRSVSWYQQTPGQGLQFLFEYFSETQRNKGNFPGRFSGRQFSNSRSEMNVSTLELGDSALYLCASSLDRSSYNEQFFGPGTRLTVL.

J is TRBJ2-1 and V is TRBV7-6; 7 bases fit TRBD2. Germline assignment: CDR1 SGHVS and CDR2 FNYEAQ. This CDR3 spans 16 amino acids. V lost 2 bases, J lost 0 bases, and 4 bases stayed unmatched. The CDR3 loop is CASSLSGGVSYNEQFF. The CDR3 coding sequence is TGTGCCAGCAGCTTAAGTGGGGGGGTCTCCTACAATGAGCAGTTCTTC.

About this clone: The junction departs from the called germline gene at one end, perhaps through a read error. The chain uses TRBV27 and TRBJ2-7, with TRBD1 as a possible D gene (6 bases). The germline gives CDR1 MNHEY, CDR2 SMNVEV (reference sequence). The CDR3 runs to 13 residues. This CDR3 reads CASSSSLGQSSNF. The DNA for the CDR3 is TGTGCCAGCAGTTCCTCCCTCGGACAGTCATCGAATTTC.

This sequence joins TRBV18 and TRBJ2-7; the match to TRBD2 covers 8 bases. Germline V gene lookup returns CDR1 KGHSH and CDR2 LQKENI. After removal of 3 bases from V and 1 base from J, the junction contained 5 bases not matched to a gene. The CDR3 runs to 15 residues. CDR3 residues: CASSPPTSVSYEQYF. CDR3 DNA: TGTGCCAGCTCACCTCCGACTAGCGTATCCTACGAGCAGTACTTC.

The chain is built from TRBV6-6 and TRBJ1-2; 7 bases line up with TRBD1. CDR1 and CDR2 from the germline V gene are MNHNY and SVGAGI (reference sequence). This CDR3 is 15 amino acids long. With V trimmed by 1 base and J by 5 bases, 7 bases remained unmatched. CDR3 DNA: TGTGCCAGCAGTTACTGGACAGGTGGGGAGTATGGCTACACCTTC. Protein sequence: CASSYWTGGEYGYTF.

The chain joins TRBV7-9 to TRBJ2-2; D unresolved. CDR1 SEHNR and CDR2 FQNEAQ come from the germline V gene (reference sequence). Between the trimmed V and J ends, which lost 5 bases and 3 bases, there was a span of 16 bases. The CDR3 has 16 amino acids. The chain's CDR3 is CASSPARVFDTGELFF. In DNA form, the CDR3 reads TGTGCCAGCAGCCCTGCTCGGGTTTTCGACACCGGGGAGCTGTTTTTT.

In this sample, this clone turned up once. The chain has TRBV5-5 and TRBJ2-7; D is perhaps TRBD1 or TRBD2 (6 bases each). Germline V lookup: CDR1 SGHKS, CDR2 YYEKEE (reference sequence). The CDR3 is made up of 16 amino acids. Trimming left V 3 bases short and J 9 bases short, with 25 bases between. The CDR3 loop reads CASSWGEDRQVLRQYF. In DNA, the CDR3 is TGTGCCAGCAGCTGGGGGGAGGACAGACAGGTACTTAGGCAGTACTTC.

The rearrangement joins TRBV19 to TRBJ2-1; 7 nucleotides match TRBD2. The germline V gene encodes CDR1 LNHDA and CDR2 SQIVND (reference sequence). This CDR3 is built from 15 residues. V lost 4 bases to trimming and J lost 5 bases; unmatched junction nucleotides: 8. The CDR3 sequence is CASSRGTGGHNEQFF. The CDR3 bases are TGTGCCAGTAGTAGGGGAACGGGAGGTCACAATGAGCAGTTCTTC.

The genes are TRBV19 and TRBJ1-1, with TRBD1 as a possible D gene (5 bases). Per germline, CDR1 LNHDA and CDR2 SQIVND (reference sequence). V lost 7 bases, J lost 6 bases, and 15 bases lay in between. The CDR3 runs 13 residues. In DNA, the CDR3 is TGTGCCAGTACCCCCGCCGGGGCTTCTGAAGCTTTCTTT. Translating gives CASTPAGASEAFF.

The J gene is TRBJ2-5, the V gene TRBV7-2, with TRBD2 matching over 7 bases. This CDR3 region has 14 residues. With V trimmed by 5 bases and J by 5 bases, 8 bases remained unmatched. Germline CDR1 and CDR2: SGHTA and FQGNSA. CDR3 region: CASSLGGPSETQYF. CDR3 sequence (DNA): TGTGCCAGCAGCCTGGGAGGGCCCTCGGAGACCCAGTACTTC. Full variable domain (remainder filled in from reference TRBV7-2 and TRBJ2-5): GAGVSQSPSNKVTEKGKDVELRCDPISGHTALYWYRQSLGQGLEFLIYFQGNSAPDKSGLPSDRFSAERTGGSVSTLTIQRTQQEDSAVYLCASSLGGPSETQYFGPGTRLLVL.

The chain recombines TRBV29-1 with TRBJ2-2; D is unresolved. V lost 6 bases and J lost 1, with 6 bases in between. Germline CDR1 SQVTM, CDR2 ANQGSEA. CDR3 length equals 12 residues. CDR3 amino acids: CSVGGNTGELFF. Here the CDR3 DNA reads TGCAGCGTAGGCGGGAACACCGGGGAGCTGTTTTTT.

The rearrangement uses TRBV4-2 and TRBJ2-1; 7 nucleotides agree with TRBD1. CDR1 and CDR2 from the germline V gene are LGHNA and YNFKEQ. The CDR3 is made up of 14 amino acids. V shed 4 bases, J shed 7 bases, and the junction held 7 bases outside the gene matches. The DNA for the CDR3 is TGTGCCAGCAGCCCGACAGGGAGTACGAATGAGCAGTTCTTC. Residues: CASSPTGSTNEQFF.